The source of this TCR beta chain is a study of blood T cell repertoires in COVID-19. Study background: The study drew acute and convalescent COVID-19 samples from the United States, Italy and Spain.

V lost 6 bases and J lost 7, with 12 bases in between. There are 12 residues in the CDR3. Germline V gene lookup returns CDR1 MNHEY and CDR2 SVGEGT. Assay: immunoSEQ multiplex PCR; the TCRdb copy retains only in-frame clones and omits some. The data show approximately 200,000 clones, with 80% to 85% seen just once and less than 8.5% held by the top ten. This TCR came from a man aged 40-50 years who had recovered from COVID-19. The sequenced sample was PBMCs or T cells enriched from blood (not recorded which). This chain uses TRBV6-2 or TRBV6-3 with TRBJ1-2; D unresolved. CDR3: CASSLQRVGYTF. Here the CDR3 DNA reads TGTGCCAGCAGCCTACAGAGGGTTGGCTACACCTTC.